These T cell receptor beta chains were read from a single sample in a study of beta chain features in type 1 diabetes. Data came from immunoSEQ multiplex PCR; TCRdb stores just in-frame clones and leaves some out. The sample carries about half a million clones, 25% to 35% recorded once. The specimen was naive CD4+ T cells from blood. These receptors were collected from a man younger than 30 in good health. The CDR3 runs from the conserved cysteine through the conserved F or W. Fields, in order: clone size, CDR3 length, J gene, D gene, V gene, CDR3 protein, CDR3 DNA. A D gene is named only where the DNA matches it firmly. Rows give clone size only sometimes, using once, few, many, or a class for an expanded clone.

clone_size: few
cdr3_length: 14
j_call: TRBJ2-3
d_call: TRBD2
v_call: TRBV30
cdr3_aa: CAWRSGRAPDTQYF
cdr3_nt: TGTGCCTGGAGAAGCGGGAGGGCCCCCGATACGCAGTATTTT

clone_size: few
cdr3_length: 16
j_call: TRBJ2-1
d_call: TRBD2
v_call: TRBV9
cdr3_aa: CASSVGGRAGYNEQFF
cdr3_nt: TGTGCCAGCAGCGTAGGCGGGAGGGCCGGTTACAATGAGCAGTTCTTC

clone_size: few
cdr3_length: 13
j_call: TRBJ1-1
d_call: NA
v_call: TRBV29-1
cdr3_aa: CSVEVSEGTEAFF
cdr3_nt: TGCAGCGTTGAGGTCTCCGAGGGGACTGAAGCTTTCTTT

clone_size: NA
cdr3_length: 16
j_call: TRBJ2-1
d_call: NA
v_call: TRBV27
cdr3_aa: CASHKRRSAGNNEQFF
cdr3_nt: TGTGCCAGCCACAAAAGAAGGTCCGCGGGAAACAATGAGCAGTTCTTC

clone_size: NA
cdr3_length: 15
j_call: TRBJ2-7
d_call: TRBD1
v_call: TRBV9
cdr3_aa: CASSVGQGALYEQYF
cdr3_nt: TGTGCCAGCAGCGTAGGACAGGGTGCCTTATACGAGCAGTACTTC

clone_size: few
cdr3_length: 14
j_call: TRBJ1-2
d_call: NA
v_call: TRBV30
cdr3_aa: CAWSPTGAYAGYTF
cdr3_nt: TGTGCCTGGAGCCCTACGGGGGCCTATGCTGGCTACACCTTC

clone_size: NA
cdr3_length: 13
j_call: TRBJ1-2
d_call: NA
v_call: TRBV7-9
cdr3_aa: CASTIAPGYGYTF
cdr3_nt: TGTGCCAGCACCATAGCCCCGGGGTACGGCTACACCTTC

clone_size: NA
cdr3_length: 13
j_call: TRBJ1-1
d_call: NA
v_call: TRBV5-1
cdr3_aa: CASSLKRNTEAFF
cdr3_nt: TGCGCCAGCAGCTTGAAACGGAACACTGAAGCTTTCTTT

clone_size: NA
cdr3_length: 10
j_call: TRBJ2-5
d_call: NA
v_call: TRBV28
cdr3_aa: CASSSETQYF
cdr3_nt: TGTGCCAGCAGTTCGGAGACCCAGTACTTC

clone_size: many
cdr3_length: 16
j_call: TRBJ2-3
d_call: TRBD2
v_call: TRBV18
cdr3_aa: CASSPGTSGRTDTQYF
cdr3_nt: TGTGCCAGCTCGCCCGGGACTAGCGGGAGAACAGATACGCAGTATTTT

clone_size: NA
cdr3_length: 16
j_call: TRBJ2-7
d_call: NA
v_call: TRBV4-1
cdr3_aa: CASSLIPGTPGLEQYF
cdr3_nt: TGCGCCAGCAGCCTGATCCCAGGGACCCCTGGGTTGGAGCAGTACTTC

clone_size: NA
cdr3_length: 14
j_call: TRBJ2-1
d_call: NA
v_call: TRBV25-1
cdr3_aa: CASSSRTHQGEQFF
cdr3_nt: TGTGCCAGCAGTTCGCGGACACATCAGGGTGAGCAGTTCTTC

clone_size: NA
cdr3_length: 15
j_call: TRBJ2-3
d_call: NA
v_call: TRBV5-1
cdr3_aa: CASSLETTSTDTQYF
cdr3_nt: TGCGCCAGCAGCTTAGAGACCACTAGCACAGATACGCAGTATTTT

clone_size: few
cdr3_length: 13
j_call: TRBJ2-7
d_call: NA
v_call: TRBV28
cdr3_aa: CASSRLPPYEQYF
cdr3_nt: TGTGCCAGCAGCCGACTCCCTCCCTACGAGCAGTACTTC

clone_size: few
cdr3_length: 14
j_call: TRBJ2-7
d_call: TRBD2
v_call: TRBV2
cdr3_aa: CASRGTSGSHGQYF
cdr3_nt: TGTGCCAGCAGGGGGACTAGCGGGAGTCACGGGCAGTACTTC

clone_size: NA
cdr3_length: 12
j_call: TRBJ2-5
d_call: NA
v_call: TRBV29-1
cdr3_aa: CSISGGQETQYF
cdr3_nt: TGCAGCATATCAGGGGGGCAAGAGACCCAGTACTTC

clone_size: NA
cdr3_length: 12
j_call: TRBJ1-2
d_call: NA
v_call: TRBV29-1
cdr3_aa: CSVDPVAYGYTF
cdr3_nt: TGCAGCGTTGACCCGGTCGCCTATGGCTACACCTTC

clone_size: NA
cdr3_length: 11
j_call: TRBJ2-1
d_call: NA
v_call: TRBV25-1
cdr3_aa: CASSQRDEQFF
cdr3_nt: TGTGCCAGCAGTCAAAGGGATGAGCAGTTCTTC

clone_size: NA
cdr3_length: 15
j_call: TRBJ2-1
d_call: TRBD2
v_call: TRBV7-9
cdr3_aa: CASRPGTGRNNEQFF
cdr3_nt: TGTGCCAGCAGACCTGGGACCGGGAGGAATAATGAGCAGTTCTTC

clone_size: NA
cdr3_length: 11
j_call: TRBJ1-1
d_call: NA
v_call: TRBV20-1
cdr3_aa: CSARESEEAFF
cdr3_nt: TGCAGTGCTAGAGAGTCGGAGGAAGCTTTCTTT

clone_size: few
cdr3_length: 14
j_call: TRBJ2-2
d_call: NA
v_call: TRBV30
cdr3_aa: CAWSSASNTGELFF
cdr3_nt: TGTGCCTGGAGTTCCGCTTCGAACACCGGGGAGCTGTTTTTT

clone_size: NA
cdr3_length: 12
j_call: TRBJ1-1
d_call: NA
v_call: TRBV29-1
cdr3_aa: CSAQTRFTEAFF
cdr3_nt: TGCAGCGCCCAGACCAGATTCACTGAAGCTTTCTTT

clone_size: NA
cdr3_length: 14
j_call: TRBJ1-2
d_call: TRBD1
v_call: TRBV25-1
cdr3_aa: CASSELQGTYGYTF
cdr3_nt: TGTGCCAGCAGTGAACTACAGGGGACCTATGGCTACACCTTC

clone_size: NA
cdr3_length: 11
j_call: TRBJ1-2
d_call: NA
v_call: TRBV20-1
cdr3_aa: CSARAGVGYTF
cdr3_nt: TGCAGTGCTAGAGCAGGGGTCGGCTACACCTTC

clone_size: NA
cdr3_length: 14
j_call: TRBJ2-7
d_call: TRBD2
v_call: TRBV28
cdr3_aa: CASSPFGGRGEQYF
cdr3_nt: TGTGCCAGCAGTCCATTCGGCGGGAGAGGCGAGCAGTACTTC

clone_size: NA
cdr3_length: 15
j_call: TRBJ2-3
d_call: TRBD2
v_call: TRBV10-3
cdr3_aa: CAISESVREPDTQYF
cdr3_nt: TGTGCCATCAGTGAGTCGGTGCGGGAGCCAGATACGCAGTATTTT

clone_size: NA
cdr3_length: 13
j_call: TRBJ1-4
d_call: NA
v_call: TRBV30
cdr3_aa: CAWSWRFDEKLFF
cdr3_nt: TGTGCCTGGAGTTGGAGGTTCGATGAAAAACTGTTTTTT

clone_size: NA
cdr3_length: 13
j_call: TRBJ2-1
d_call: TRBD1
v_call: TRBV29-1
cdr3_aa: CSVDDRGRSEQFF
cdr3_nt: TGCAGCGTTGATGACAGGGGCAGGAGTGAGCAGTTCTTC

clone_size: few
cdr3_length: 16
j_call: TRBJ2-5
d_call: TRBD2
v_call: TRBV18
cdr3_aa: CASCRCELAGQETQYF
cdr3_nt: TGTGCCAGCTGCAGGTGCGAACTAGCGGGGCAAGAGACCCAGTACTTC

clone_size: NA
cdr3_length: 15
j_call: TRBJ2-1
d_call: NA
v_call: TRBV27
cdr3_aa: CASSLMRGIYNEQFF
cdr3_nt: TGTGCCAGCAGTTTAATGCGGGGAATATACAATGAGCAGTTCTTC

clone_size: NA
cdr3_length: 17
j_call: TRBJ2-6
d_call: NA
v_call: TRBV4-3
cdr3_aa: CASSQDIGSSGANVLTF
cdr3_nt: TGCGCCAGCAGCCAAGATATAGGGAGCTCTGGGGCCAACGTCCTGACTTTC

clone_size: few
cdr3_length: 15
j_call: TRBJ2-3
d_call: NA
v_call: TRBV29-1
cdr3_aa: CSVRNGQLGTDTQYF
cdr3_nt: TGCAGCGTGAGAAACGGACAGCTAGGGACAGATACGCAGTATTTT

clone_size: NA
cdr3_length: 14
j_call: TRBJ2-7
d_call: NA
v_call: TRBV9
cdr3_aa: CASSRSSSSYEQYF
cdr3_nt: TGTGCCAGCAGCAGGTCCTCCAGCTCCTACGAGCAGTACTTC

clone_size: NA
cdr3_length: 16
j_call: TRBJ2-3
d_call: NA
v_call: TRBV4-2
cdr3_aa: CASSQDSTGGASTQYF
cdr3_nt: TGTGCCAGCAGCCAAGATAGTACGGGGGGCGCCTCTACGCAGTATTTT

clone_size: NA
cdr3_length: 15
j_call: TRBJ2-6
d_call: NA
v_call: TRBV19
cdr3_aa: CASSIEAAGANVLTF
cdr3_nt: TGTGCCAGTAGTATAGAGGCAGCTGGGGCCAACGTCCTGACTTTC

clone_size: NA
cdr3_length: 14
j_call: TRBJ2-7
d_call: NA
v_call: TRBV15
cdr3_aa: CATSRDRGYYEQYF
cdr3_nt: TGTGCCACCAGCAGAGATCGGGGCTATTACGAGCAGTACTTC

clone_size: NA
cdr3_length: 13
j_call: TRBJ2-7
d_call: NA
v_call: TRBV11-2
cdr3_aa: CASSLVEGGKVYF
cdr3_nt: TGTGCCAGCAGCTTAGTTGAGGGTGGGAAAGTATACTTC

clone_size: NA
cdr3_length: 13
j_call: TRBJ2-3
d_call: NA
v_call: TRBV4-2
cdr3_aa: CASSRWVTDTQYF
cdr3_nt: TGTGCCAGCAGCCGATGGGTGACAGATACGCAGTATTTT

clone_size: NA
cdr3_length: 13
j_call: TRBJ2-5
d_call: NA
v_call: TRBV5-6
cdr3_aa: CASSFSIQETQYF
cdr3_nt: TGTGCCAGCAGCTTTTCCATACAAGAGACCCAGTACTTC

clone_size: once
cdr3_length: 14
j_call: TRBJ2-2
d_call: TRBD1
v_call: TRBV29-1
cdr3_aa: CSVHGTANTGELFF
cdr3_nt: TGCAGCGTTCACGGGACAGCGAACACCGGGGAGCTGTTTTTT

clone_size: NA
cdr3_length: 11
j_call: TRBJ2-1
d_call: NA
v_call: TRBV12-5
cdr3_aa: CASGPGGKQFF
cdr3_nt: TGTGCTAGTGGTCCCGGAGGGAAGCAGTTCTTC

clone_size: few
cdr3_length: 14
j_call: TRBJ2-5
d_call: TRBD1
v_call: TRBV14
cdr3_aa: CASSQLGQRETQYF
cdr3_nt: TGTGCCAGCAGCCAGCTGGGACAGAGGGAGACCCAGTACTTC

clone_size: once
cdr3_length: 12
j_call: TRBJ1-5
d_call: NA
v_call: TRBV5-6
cdr3_aa: CASSFYGQPQHF
cdr3_nt: TGTGCCAGCAGCTTTTACGGTCAGCCCCAGCATTTT

clone_size: NA
cdr3_length: 15
j_call: TRBJ1-2
d_call: NA
v_call: TRBV4-1
cdr3_aa: CASSPLYRAPKGYTF
cdr3_nt: TGCGCCAGCAGCCCTCTCTACCGGGCCCCCAAAGGCTACACCTTC

clone_size: NA
cdr3_length: 13
j_call: TRBJ2-1
d_call: NA
v_call: TRBV11-1
cdr3_aa: CASSVGTNNEQFF
cdr3_nt: TGTGCCAGCAGCGTAGGAACCAACAATGAGCAGTTCTTC

clone_size: NA
cdr3_length: 15
j_call: TRBJ2-2
d_call: TRBD1
v_call: TRBV11-2
cdr3_aa: CASSLAGQVFRELFF
cdr3_nt: TGTGCCAGCAGCTTAGCCGGACAGGTCTTTAGGGAGCTGTTTTTT

clone_size: few
cdr3_length: 13
j_call: TRBJ2-2
d_call: NA
v_call: TRBV7-2
cdr3_aa: CASATDYTGELFF
cdr3_nt: TGTGCCAGTGCAACAGATTACACCGGGGAGCTGTTTTTT